The 10 T cell receptor beta chains reported below all come from one sample, sequenced in a study of shared clonotypes between healthy human individuals. Assay used: immunoSEQ multiplex PCR; TCRdb lists only in-frame clones, some missing. The sample yields 2 million to 2.5 million clones, approximately 94% seen once. Material for sequencing was naive CD4+ T cells sorted from blood. Subset specified: CD45RA+ positively selected. These receptors all come from a young man in good health.

The chain combines TRBV28 with TRBJ2-4, with D perhaps given as TRBD1 or TRBD2 (5 bases each). Per germline, CDR1 MDHEN and CDR2 SYDVKM. The length of the CDR3 is 16 residues. Trimming pared 0 bases from V and 0 bases from J, leaving 9 bases between. CDR3 in amino acids: CASSLWGTLAKNIQYF. The CDR3 region has the DNA TGTGCCAGCAGTTTATGGGGGACCTTAGCCAAAAACATTCAGTACTTC.

This chain joins TRBV7-9 and TRBJ1-1, with a possible D match to TRBD1 (5 bases). V lost 5 bases, J lost 1 base, and 11 bases lay in between. Per germline, CDR1 SEHNR and CDR2 FQNEAQ (reference sequence). This CDR3 is 14 amino acids long. The CDR3 reads CASSPTEANTEAFF. The CDR3 DNA follows: TGTGCCAGCAGCCCGACAGAGGCGAACACTGAAGCTTTCTTT.

V usage is TRBV5-4 and J usage is TRBJ1-1, with TRBD1 matching over 11 bases. This CDR3 has 16 amino acids. Germline V lookup: CDR1 SGHNT, CDR2 YYREEE (reference sequence). Unmatched junction bases numbered 11, after V lost 4 bases and J lost 6 bases. CDR3 residues: CASSLEIGQGASEAFF. The CDR3 DNA is TGTGCCAGCAGCCTGGAGATCGGACAGGGGGCATCTGAAGCTTTCTTT.

The CDR3 reads CASRRTGPHGYTF. DNA for the CDR3: TGTGCCAGCAGGAGGACAGGGCCACATGGCTACACCTTC. The V gene is TRBV2, the J gene TRBJ1-2, with 8 bases identical to TRBD1. Germline V gene lookup returns CDR1 SNHLY and CDR2 FYNNEI. J lost 6 bases, V lost 6 bases, and 6 bases had no gene match. This CDR3 contains 13 residues.

This chain uses TRBV7-2 with TRBJ2-2, with D perhaps given as TRBD1 or TRBD2 (5 bases each). The CDR3 is made up of 13 amino acids. The V gene lost 5 bases and the J gene lost 6 bases, with 10 bases spanning the gap. Germline V CDR1 and CDR2: SGHTA, FQGNSA. The CDR3 loop is CASSRGPSGELFF. The DNA of the CDR3 is TGTGCCAGCAGCCGGGGCCCGTCCGGGGAGCTGTTTTTT.

As regards this clone: Distinct nucleotide sequences in the sample also encode this CDR3. J is TRBJ2-3 and V is TRBV18; D remains unclear. Trimming stripped 0 bases from V and 4 bases from J, with 8 bases between. The CDR3 has 14 amino acids. From germline, CDR1 is KGHSH and CDR2 LQKENI. This chain's CDR3 is CASSPPPGSDTQYF. In DNA form, the CDR3 reads TGTGCCAGCTCACCACCGCCCGGGTCAGATACGCAGTATTTT. Full variable domain (rest looked up from reference TRBV18 and TRBJ2-3): NAGVMQNPRHLVRRRGQEARLRCSPMKGHSHVYWYRQLPEEGLKFMVYLQKENIIDESGMPKERFSAEFPKEGPSILRIQQVVRGDSAAYFCASSPPPGSDTQYFGPGTRLTVL.

V and J are TRBV6-5 and TRBJ2-1, with D unclear. The CDR3 is 12 amino acids. The V end lost 5 bases, the J end lost 9 bases, and 11 bases lay between the germline ends. Germline CDR1 MNHEY, CDR2 SVGAGI. CDR3 amino acids: CASSQTTGEQFF. The CDR3 nucleotides read TGTGCCAGCAGTCAAACTACGGGTGAGCAGTTCTTC.

J is TRBJ1-1 and V is TRBV5-1, with D perhaps TRBD1 (6 bases). CDR1 and CDR2 from the germline V gene are SGHRS and YFSETQ. The CDR3 is made up of 18 amino acids. Trimming cost V 0 bases and J 3 bases, with 21 bases left between them. CDR3 bases: TGCGCCAGCAGCTTGGGGACAGTGGGGTCGGGAGTAGACACTGAAGCTTTCTTT. As protein: CASSLGTVGSGVDTEAFF.

The chain links TRBV9 to TRBJ2-5, with a possible D match to TRBD2 (6 bases). Deletions cut 0 bases from V and 2 bases from J, with 11 bases between. The CDR3 contains 15 residues. From germline, CDR1 is SGDLS and CDR2 YYNGEE. The CDR3 nucleotides read TGTGCCAGCAGCGTAGGACTAGTGGATCAAGAGACCCAGTACTTC. It codes for CASSVGLVDQETQYF. Filled out from reference TRBV9 and TRBJ2-5, the complete variable domain reads DSGVTQTPKHLITATGQRVTLRCSPRSGDLSVYWYQQSLDQGLQFLIQYYNGEERAKGNILERFSAQQFPDLHSELNLSSLELGDSALYFCASSVGLVDQETQYFGPGTRLLVL.

The gene calls are TRBV7-9 and TRBJ2-3; D gene ambiguous. Germline CDR1 and CDR2: SEHNR and FQNEAQ (reference sequence). V gave up 5 bases and J gave up 9 bases, with 12 bases separating them. CDR3 length: 12 residues. In DNA form, the CDR3 reads TGTGCCAGCAGCCATCCCCGGACCACGCAGTATTTT. Translation gives CASSHPRTTQYF.